Described below is a single TCR beta chain sequence and its context. Its specificity is not known. This sample stems from a study of T cell responses to AZD1222 COVID-19 vaccine. Study observations and caveats: At baseline, seropositivity was found in only five or six AZD1222 recipients.

V gave up 0 bases and J gave up 4 bases, with 11 bases separating them. This CDR3 contains 15 residues. CDR1 is LGHNA and CDR2 is YSLEER in the germline V gene. Clones were read by immunoSEQ multiplex PCR, and TCRdb kept only the in-frame ones, dropping some. The sample has 110,000 or so clones, more than 70% seen once; the top ten hold about 6%. This receptor was identified in an adult who received the AZD1222 COVID-19 vaccine. The gene calls are TRBV4-3 and TRBJ2-3; D remains unclear. Source: peripheral blood, taken 28 days after the second AZD1222 dose. The CDR3 protein is CASSQEHAQSDTQYF. DNA of the CDR3: TGCGCCAGCAGCCAAGAACATGCACAGTCAGATACGCAGTATTTT.